The 26 T cell receptor beta chains presented below share a single source sample, sequenced in a study of CD8 T cells in Susac syndrome. With random hexamers, roughly 0.5 to 1 ug RNA was reverse transcribed. MiXCR, run by TCRdb on the immunoSEQ multiplex PCR reads, gives a single entry per CDR3 protein. Of about 200,000 distinct CDR3 sequences detected, 91% appear once; the ten largest clones hold 0.087%. Sequencing input: CD4+ T cells from PBMCs. The receptor set was obtained from a human donor with Susac syndrome.

The chain uses TRBV20-1 and TRBJ1-2; D is ambiguous. The CDR3 sequence is 15 residues long. Trimming cost V 0 bases and J 5 bases, with 16 bases left between them. Germline V gene data show CDR1 as DFQATT and CDR2 as SNEGSKA (reference sequence). CDR3 in DNA: TGCAGTGCTAGAGATGCACGGGGAAGGCCTTATGGCTACACCTTC. Encoded protein: CSARDARGRPYGYTF.

V usage is TRBV6-5 and J usage is TRBJ2-1; D call uncertain. V was pared by 4 bases and J by 2 bases, with 6 bases between. This CDR3 comprises 13 residues. CDR1 and CDR2 (germline): MNHEY, SVGAGI. The CDR3, as DNA: TGTGCCAGCAGTTCCCCACCCTACAATGAGCAGTTCTTC. Its translation is CASSSPPYNEQFF.

This clonotype was seen once. The gene calls are TRBV12-3 or TRBV12-4 and TRBJ1-2; D is ambiguous. This CDR3 spans 12 amino acids. V lost 6 bases and J 2 bases, leaving 7 bases between the germline ends. CDR3 in amino acids: CASSQRNYGYTF. The CDR3 DNA follows: TGTGCCAGCAGCCAGAGGAACTATGGCTACACCTTC.

The CDR3 reads CSARDDASGGAIQETQYF. DNA of the CDR3: TGCAGTGCTAGAGATGACGCTAGCGGGGGAGCTATACAAGAGACCCAGTACTTC. The V call is TRBV20-1, the J call TRBJ2-5; 10 nucleotides align to TRBD2. After removal of 0 bases from V and 2 bases from J, the junction contained 12 bases not matched to a gene. Germline lookup yields CDR1 DFQATT and CDR2 SNEGSKA (reference sequence). The CDR3 is 18 amino acids.

The genes are TRBV7-3 and TRBJ2-1; 7 bases agree with TRBD2. Unmatched junction bases numbered 10, after V lost 5 bases and J lost 6 bases. The CDR3 sequence is 15 residues long. The germline V gene encodes CDR1 SGHTA and CDR2 FQGTGA. This chain's CDR3 is CASSTGGSGPNEQFF. DNA for the CDR3: TGTGCCAGCAGCACGGGCGGGAGTGGCCCCAATGAGCAGTTCTTC.

V usage is TRBV15 and J usage is TRBJ2-5; D possibly uses TRBD1 or TRBD2 (5 bases each). Trimming removed 1 base from V and 1 base from J, with 7 bases in between. The germline V gene encodes CDR1 LNHNV and CDR2 YYDKDF (reference sequence). The length of the CDR3 is 14 residues. The CDR3 DNA sequence: TGTGCCACCAGCAGAGGAGGGGCCCAAGAGACCCAGTACTTC. Protein product: CATSRGGAQETQYF.

The chain carries TRBV5-6 and TRBJ1-6, with TRBD1 as a possible D gene (5 bases). Germline V gene data show CDR1 as SGHDT and CDR2 as YYEEEE. The CDR3 runs to 13 residues. The ends were cut back, 5 bases at V and 14 bases at J, with 17 bases in the middle. In DNA form, the CDR3 reads TGTGCCAGCAGGGGGCCGGGACGACGGACCCTCCACTTT. The encoded protein is CASRGPGRRTLHF. Full variable domain (outside the CDR3, taken from reference TRBV5-6 and TRBJ1-6): DAGVTQSPTHLIKTRGQQVTLRCSPKSGHDTVSWYQQALGQGPQFIFQYYEEEERQRGNFPDRFSGHQFPNYSSELNVNALLLGDSALYLCASRGPGRRTLHFGNGTRLTVT.

The chain joins TRBV25-1 to TRBJ1-1; no definite D call. Trimming removed 5 bases at V and 7 bases at J, with 8 bases between. CDR1 and CDR2 (germline): MGHDK, SYGVNS. The CDR3 totals 11 residues. CDR3 sequence reads: CASSRQLEAFF. The CDR3 nucleotides read TGTGCCAGCAGTCGGCAACTTGAAGCTTTCTTT. Drawing the rest from reference TRBV25-1 and TRBJ1-1, the complete variable domain is EADIYQTPRYLVIGTGKKITLECSQTMGHDKMYWYQQDPGMELHLIHYSYGVNSTEKGDLSSESTVSRIRTEHFPLTLESARPSHTSQYLCASSRQLEAFFGQGTRLTVV.

This clonotype is a singleton in its sample. The CDR3 region has the DNA TGTGCCAGCAGCCCACGTTCTAGCGGGACTGGGGAGACCCAGTACTTC. Amino acids: CASSPRSSGTGETQYF. The chain is built from TRBV7-9 and TRBJ2-5; 9 nucleotides line up with TRBD2. Per the germline V gene, CDR1 is SEHNR and CDR2 is FQNEAQ (reference sequence). The trim removed 5 bases at V and 5 bases at J, leaving 12 bases unmatched. The CDR3 extends over 16 amino acids.

Only one count was recorded for this clonotype. The chain recombines TRBV5-4 with TRBJ2-2; 11 positions agree with TRBD2. CDR1 is SGHNT, CDR2 YYREEE, per germline (reference sequence). The CDR3 loop spans 14 amino acids. The J segment lost 4 bases and the V segment lost 7 bases, leaving 3 bases of the junction unmatched. CDR3 in DNA: TGTGCCAGCGGGACTAGCGGCCTCACCGGGGAGCTGTTTTTT. Translating it yields CASGTSGLTGELFF.

This rearrangement joins TRBV5-1 to TRBJ1-3; no reliable D call. V dropped 1 base and J dropped 0 bases, with 8 bases sitting between them. The CDR3 contains 15 residues. The germline CDR1 and CDR2 sequences are SGHRS and YFSETQ. The CDR3 here is CASSLTFLSGNTIYF. The CDR3, as DNA: TGCGCCAGCAGCTTGACCTTTCTCTCTGGAAACACCATATATTTT.

This clonotype was counted once. The chain uses TRBV10-2 and TRBJ2-3; 8 bases line up with TRBD2. There are 15 residues in the CDR3. V shed 6 bases and J 1 base; nucleotides not matched to a gene: 6. From germline, CDR1 is WSHSY and CDR2 SAAADI. CDR3 DNA: TGCGCCAGCAGACGAGCGGGGGCCCGCACAGATACGCAGTATTTT. Translated: CASRRAGARTDTQYF.

This chain connects TRBV4-1 to TRBJ1-5, with 7 bases lining up with TRBD1. CDR1 is MGHRA, CDR2 YSYEKL, per germline. This CDR3 is built from 15 residues. Unmatched junction bases numbered 9, after V lost 4 bases and J lost 6 bases. The CDR3 region is CASSLSGGAGQPQHF. As DNA, the CDR3 is TGCGCCAGCAGCCTATCAGGGGGTGCTGGTCAGCCCCAGCATTTT.

The V gene is TRBV6-1, the J gene TRBJ2-1, with TRBD2 identical over 8 bases. From germline, CDR1 is MNHNS and CDR2 SASEGT. The CDR3 runs to 16 residues. V lost 6 bases, J lost 4 bases, and 11 bases stayed unmatched. This CDR3 reads CASSGRTGGPYNEQFF. The DNA of the CDR3 is TGTGCCAGCAGCGGGCGTACGGGGGGGCCGTACAATGAGCAGTTCTTC.

This clonotype was observed a handful of times. The junction and the germline gene differ at one end; a read error may be behind it. This rearrangement joins TRBV5-1 to TRBJ2-7, with TRBD2 as a possible D gene (6 bases). This CDR3 contains 13 residues. Germline V gene sequence: CDR1 SGHRS, CDR2 YFSETQ. The CDR3 sequence: CASSLAGTYEQYF. CDR3 DNA sequence: TGTGCCAGCAGCTTGGCGGGGACCTACGAGCAGTACTTC.

This rearrangement joins TRBV2 to TRBJ2-1; weak D call: TRBD2 (5 bases). Germline V gene lookup returns CDR1 SNHLY and CDR2 FYNNEI. V was trimmed by 4 bases and J by 8 bases, leaving 6 bases between them. There are 11 residues in the CDR3. As DNA, the CDR3 is TGTGCCAGCAGTGCACTAGATGAGCAGTTCTTC. Amino acids: CASSALDEQFF.

The genes are TRBV5-4 and TRBJ2-2; D might be TRBD1 (7 bases). Trimming removed 3 bases from V and 4 bases from J, with 22 bases in between. The CDR3 loop spans 18 amino acids. Looked up from germline, CDR1 is SGHNT and CDR2 is YYREEE (reference sequence). CDR3 nucleotide sequence: TGTGCCAGCAGCTCCCTCTGGGGGCAGGGGGGACTCACCGGGGAGCTGTTTTTT. This encodes CASSSLWGQGGLTGELFF.

Here the CDR3 reads CASRYGGRETQYF. The CDR3, as DNA: TGTGCCAGCAGATATGGCGGGAGGGAGACCCAGTACTTC. The J gene is TRBJ2-5, the V gene TRBV6-5, with TRBD2 matching 8 bases. CDR1 is MNHEY, CDR2 SVGAGI, per germline. The ends lost 6 bases at V and 5 bases at J; junction bases unmatched: 5. The CDR3 sequence is 13 residues long.

The chain links TRBV5-1 to TRBJ2-1, with 10 bases fitting TRBD2. The germline V gene encodes CDR1 SGHRS and CDR2 YFSETQ. Trimming removed 4 bases from V and 7 bases from J; junction bases left unmatched: 11. This CDR3 is built from 16 residues. CDR3 coding DNA: TGCGCCAGCAGCGGGAATTTAGCGGGAGGACGTAATGAGCAGTTCTTC. Its protein is CASSGNLAGGRNEQFF.

The V and J genes are TRBV29-1 and TRBJ2-5; D may correspond to TRBD1 or TRBD2 (5 bases each). This CDR3 has 13 amino acids. Trimming cost V 4 bases and J 5 bases, with 14 bases left between them. Germline CDR1 SQVTM, CDR2 ANQGSEA. The CDR3 here is CSVAGRLSETQYF. Here the CDR3 DNA reads TGCAGCGTTGCGGGGCGTCTTTCGGAGACCCAGTACTTC.

In this sample, this clonotype turned up once. The chain uses TRBV4-1 and TRBJ1-1; TRBD1 might be the D (5 bases). Trimming took 1 base from V and 1 from J, leaving 10 bases between them. The CDR3 sequence is 15 residues long. The germline gives CDR1 MGHRA, CDR2 YSYEKL. CDR3 sequence (DNA): TGCGCCAGCAGCCAAGTTATACAGGCGAACACTGAAGCTTTCTTT. Translating it yields CASSQVIQANTEAFF.

The CDR3: CASSDQGTNYGYTF. CDR3 nucleotide sequence: TGTGCCAGCAGTGATCAGGGGACTAACTATGGCTACACCTTC. This chain links TRBV12-3 or TRBV12-4 with TRBJ1-2; tentatively, D is TRBD1 (6 bases). Trimming removed 5 bases from V and 0 bases from J, with 10 bases in between. CDR3 size: 14 residues.

The rearrangement links TRBV18 to TRBJ1-2; 7 bases are a match to TRBD1. Germline CDR1 KGHSH, CDR2 LQKENI. This CDR3 is built from 14 residues. V shed 3 bases and J 1 base; nucleotides not matched to a gene: 2. The CDR3 nucleotides read TGTGCCAGCTCACCGTGGGACAGTAACTATGGCTACACCTTC. It encodes CASSPWDSNYGYTF.

The J gene is TRBJ2-7, the V gene TRBV28; 9 bases are a match to TRBD2. After removal of 3 bases from V and 2 bases from J, the junction contained 2 bases not matched to a gene. This CDR3 is 14 amino acids long. Germline V CDR1 and CDR2: MDHEN, SYDVKM. The CDR3 nucleotides are TGTGCCAGCAGTTTTCTAGCGGGACCCTACGAGCAGTACTTC. It codes for CASSFLAGPYEQYF. Variable domain in full (rest from reference TRBV28 and TRBJ2-7): DVKVTQSSRYLVKRTGEKVFLECVQDMDHENMFWYRQDPGLGLRLIYFSYDVKMKEKGDIPEGYSVSREKKERFSLILESASTNQTSMYLCASSFLAGPYEQYFGPGTRLTVT.

The V call is TRBV6-6, the J call TRBJ1-5; D remains ambiguous. Germline values: CDR1 MNHNY, CDR2 SVGAGI (reference sequence). CDR3 size: 15 residues. V was trimmed by 4 bases and J by 3 bases, leaving 13 bases between them. The CDR3 bases are TGTGCCAGCAGTTCCCTACAGAGAATCAATCAGCCCCAGCATTTT. Amino acid sequence: CASSSLQRINQPQHF.

The V and J genes are TRBV15 and TRBJ2-5, with 14 bases lining up with TRBD2. The germline gives CDR1 LNHNV, CDR2 YYDKDF (reference sequence). V was clipped by 3 bases and J by 0 bases; unmatched bases: 9. CDR3 length: 19 residues. The CDR3 nucleotides read TGTGCCACCAGCAGTGGGGGACTAGCGGGGGCCCCGTACCAAGAGACCCAGTACTTC. This codes for CATSSGGLAGAPYQETQYF.